A few counts support the clone carrying this T cell receptor beta chain. Antigen: not known. PCR was performed a second time for about 6 to 12 cycles using a sample-barcoded 5' primer and a J-beta primer mix. In TCRdb, the 5' RACE reads were re-called with MiXCR into one record per CDR3 protein. This repertoire shows just over 1 million distinct CDR3 sequences, under 55% found once; its top ten account for approximately 17%. This specimen comes from a study of blood T cells in healthy people across ages. Study-wide findings and caveats: Using unsorted PBMCs precluded a conclusive naive versus antigen-experienced comparison.

The germline CDR1 and CDR2 sequences are SGDLS and YYNGEE. V was trimmed by 4 bases and J by 13 bases, leaving 15 bases between them. There are 12 residues in the CDR3. A minimum of 7 million PBMCs was isolated per sample. At least 5.5 micrograms of total RNA were extracted per sample. The gene calls are TRBV9 and TRBJ2-1, with a weak D call TRBD2 (6 bases). Source material: blood. The sequence was obtained from a woman in her fifties or sixties in good health. CDR3 DNA: TGTGCCAGCAGCTCCCGGTCGGAGGGACAGTTCTTC. It yields the protein CASSSRSEGQFF.